The rows below give T cell receptor beta chains drawn from one sample of a study of cytomegalovirus exposure and HLA in healthy donors. Sequenced by immunoSEQ multiplex PCR; TCRdb stores in-frame clones only, minus some. The sample has around 130,000 clones, 75% seen once. The specimen was PBMCs. These receptors all stem from a man aged 30-40 years in good health and CMV-seronegative. Each CDR3 is given with its conserved first and last residue. D genes are given only for firm matches. Size is stated for part of the rows, as once, few or many counts, or as a class when the clone is expanded.

d_call	j_call	clone_size	v_call	cdr3_aa	cdr3_nt
TRBD2	TRBJ2-7	NA	TRBV25-1	CASSDPAGGSYEQYF	TGTGCCAGCAGTGATCCTGCGGGGGGCTCCTACGAGCAGTACTTC
NA	TRBJ2-3	NA	TRBV18	CASSPPFTDTQYF	TGTGCCAGCTCACCCCCCTTCACAGATACGCAGTATTTT
TRBD1	TRBJ2-7	few	TRBV11-1	CASSFTGQGAYEQYF	TGTGCCAGCAGCTTCACGGGACAGGGGGCCTACGAGCAGTACTTC
NA	TRBJ1-6	NA	TRBV13	CASSTGTSSPLHF	TGTGCCAGCTCAACAGGGACTAGCTCACCCCTCCACTTT
TRBD2	TRBJ2-3	few	TRBV7-3	CASSYGGGAGTDTQYF	TGTGCCAGCAGCTACGGCGGGGGGGCAGGCACAGATACGCAGTATTTT
NA	TRBJ1-1	few	TRBV29-1	CSAFGGGLAEAFF	TGCAGCGCCTTCGGGGGGGGCCTCGCTGAAGCTTTCTTT
TRBD1	TRBJ1-1	NA	TRBV19	CASSMSAQGALTEAFF	TGTGCCAGTAGTATGTCGGCCCAGGGGGCGCTAACTGAAGCTTTCTTT
NA	TRBJ2-3	few	TRBV4-1	CASKPRGFGTDTQYF	TGCGCCAGCAAGCCACGGGGGTTTGGCACAGATACGCAGTATTTT
NA	TRBJ2-7	few	TRBV19	CASSLTGTYPYEQYF	TGTGCCAGTTCCCTTACCGGGACATATCCTTACGAGCAGTACTTC
NA	TRBJ1-4	few	TRBV4-1	CASSQETHRVLPVKLFF	TGCGCCAGCAGCCAAGAAACGCACAGGGTTTTACCTGTAAAACTGTTTTTT
NA	TRBJ2-7	NA	TRBV5-6	CASSQNYEQYF	TGTGCCAGCAGCCAAAACTACGAGCAGTACTTC
NA	TRBJ2-2	few	TRBV5-1	CASSPGTLGTGELFF	TGCGCCAGCAGCCCCGGGACTCTAGGCACCGGGGAGCTGTTTTTT
NA	TRBJ1-1	NA	TRBV21-1	CASSKEEVGPNTEAFF	TGTGCCAGCAGCAAAGAGGAGGTCGGCCCTAACACTGAAGCTTTCTTT
TRBD1	TRBJ1-5	NA	TRBV5-1	CASSITGGVGQPQHF	TGCGCCAGCAGCATAACAGGGGGAGTCGGCCAGCCCCAGCATTTT
NA	TRBJ1-1	NA	TRBV28	CASTIPFWQGNTEAFF	TGTGCCAGCACCATCCCATTCTGGCAGGGGAACACTGAAGCTTTCTTT
NA	TRBJ2-7	NA	TRBV11-2	CASSFAGGALEQYF	TGTGCCAGCAGCTTCGCTGGGGGGGCCCTCGAGCAGTACTTC
NA	TRBJ2-5	NA	TRBV7-2	CASSFGETQYF	TGTGCCAGCAGCTTCGGAGAGACCCAGTACTTC
NA	TRBJ2-2	NA	TRBV5-4	CASSLGTRVNTGELFF	TGTGCCAGCAGCTTGGGTACTAGAGTGAACACCGGGGAGCTGTTTTTT